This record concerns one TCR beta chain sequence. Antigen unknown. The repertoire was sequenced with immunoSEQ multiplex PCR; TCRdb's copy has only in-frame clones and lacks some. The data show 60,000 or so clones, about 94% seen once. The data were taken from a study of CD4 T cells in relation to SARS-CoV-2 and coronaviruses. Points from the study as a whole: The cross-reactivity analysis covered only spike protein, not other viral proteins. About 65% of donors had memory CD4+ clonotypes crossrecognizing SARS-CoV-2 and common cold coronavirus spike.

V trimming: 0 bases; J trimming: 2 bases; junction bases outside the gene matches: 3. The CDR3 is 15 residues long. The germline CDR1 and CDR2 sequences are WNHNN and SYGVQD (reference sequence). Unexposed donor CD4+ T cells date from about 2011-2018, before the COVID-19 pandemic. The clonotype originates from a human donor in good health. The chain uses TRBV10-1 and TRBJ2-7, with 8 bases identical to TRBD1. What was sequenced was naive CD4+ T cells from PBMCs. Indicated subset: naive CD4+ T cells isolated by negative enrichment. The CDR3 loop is CASSESRTGTYEQYF. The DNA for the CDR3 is TGCGCCAGCAGTGAGTCTAGGACAGGGACCTACGAGCAGTACTTC.